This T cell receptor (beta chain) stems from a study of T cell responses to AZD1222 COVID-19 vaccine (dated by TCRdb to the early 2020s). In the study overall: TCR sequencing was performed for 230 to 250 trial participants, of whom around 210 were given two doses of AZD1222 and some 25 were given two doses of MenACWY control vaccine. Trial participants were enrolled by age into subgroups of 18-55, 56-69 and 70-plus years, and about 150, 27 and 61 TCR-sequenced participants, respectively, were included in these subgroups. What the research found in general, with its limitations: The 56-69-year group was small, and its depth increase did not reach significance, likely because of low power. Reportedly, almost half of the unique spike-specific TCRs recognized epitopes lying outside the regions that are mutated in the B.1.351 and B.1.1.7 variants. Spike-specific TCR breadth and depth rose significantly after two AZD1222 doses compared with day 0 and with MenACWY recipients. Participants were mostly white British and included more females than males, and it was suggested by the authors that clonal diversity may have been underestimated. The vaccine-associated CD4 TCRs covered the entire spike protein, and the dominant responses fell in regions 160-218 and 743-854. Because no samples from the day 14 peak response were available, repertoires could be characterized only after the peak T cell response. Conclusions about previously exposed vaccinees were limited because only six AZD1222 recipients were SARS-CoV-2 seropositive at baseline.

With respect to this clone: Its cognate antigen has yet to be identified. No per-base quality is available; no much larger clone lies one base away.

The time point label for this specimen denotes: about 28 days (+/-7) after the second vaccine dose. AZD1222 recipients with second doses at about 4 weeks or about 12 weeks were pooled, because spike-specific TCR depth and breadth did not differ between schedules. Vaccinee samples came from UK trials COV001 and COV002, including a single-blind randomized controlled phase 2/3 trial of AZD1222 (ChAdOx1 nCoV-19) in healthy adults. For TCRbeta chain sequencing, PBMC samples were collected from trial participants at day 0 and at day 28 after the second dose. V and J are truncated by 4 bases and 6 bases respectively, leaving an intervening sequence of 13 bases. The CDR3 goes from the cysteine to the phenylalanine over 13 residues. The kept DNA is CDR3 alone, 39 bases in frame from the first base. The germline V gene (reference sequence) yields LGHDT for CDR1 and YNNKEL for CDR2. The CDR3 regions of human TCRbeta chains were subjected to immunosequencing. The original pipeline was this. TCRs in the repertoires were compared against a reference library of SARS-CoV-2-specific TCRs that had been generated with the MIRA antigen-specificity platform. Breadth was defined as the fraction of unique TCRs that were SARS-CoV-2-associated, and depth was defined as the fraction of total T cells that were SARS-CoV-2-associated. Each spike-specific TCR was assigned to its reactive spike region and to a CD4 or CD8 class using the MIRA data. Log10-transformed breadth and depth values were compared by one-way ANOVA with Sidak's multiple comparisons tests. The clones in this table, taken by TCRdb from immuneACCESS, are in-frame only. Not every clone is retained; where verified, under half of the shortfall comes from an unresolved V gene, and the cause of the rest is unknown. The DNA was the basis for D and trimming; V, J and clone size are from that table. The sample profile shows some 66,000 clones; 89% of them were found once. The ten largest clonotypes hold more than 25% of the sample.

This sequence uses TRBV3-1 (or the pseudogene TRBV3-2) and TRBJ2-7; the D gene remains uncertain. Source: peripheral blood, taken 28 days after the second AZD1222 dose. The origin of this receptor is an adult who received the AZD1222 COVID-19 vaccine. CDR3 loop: CASSPLFRAEQYF. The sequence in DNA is TGTGCCAGCAGCCCACTTTTCCGAGCCGAGCAGTACTTC.